This TCR beta chain was recovered during a study of T cell responses to AZD1222 COVID-19 vaccine. The overall study: Pooled in the analysis were second doses at about 4 or about 12 weeks. Study-wide points: Donor demographics were predominantly white British with a female majority; clonal diversity may be underestimated.

This clone was seen once. Antigen specificity is unknown. Germline V CDR1 and CDR2: MNHEY, SMNVEV (reference sequence). V was pared by 8 bases and J by 7 bases, with 21 bases between. This CDR3 is built from 16 residues. This table comes from immunoSEQ multiplex PCR, and its TCRdb copy is limited to in-frame clones, with some not included. Of around 140,000 clones detected, approximately 92% appear once; the ten largest clones hold roughly 1.8%. This receptor was identified in an adult in good health. The chain combines TRBV27 with TRBJ1-6, with D possibly matching TRBD1 (6 bases). The sequenced sample was peripheral blood, obtained on day 0 of AZD1222 vaccination. CDR3 sequence (DNA): TGTGCCAGCCGCGAGCTTTTCAGGGGCGCCAATTCACCCCTCCACTTT. It specifies CASRELFRGANSPLHF.